This T cell receptor beta chain was documented in a study of beta chain features in type 1 diabetes. The V end lost 5 bases, the J end lost 7 bases, and 18 bases lay between the germline ends. CDR3 length: 15 residues. Germline-derived CDR1 and CDR2 are SEHNR and FQNEAQ (reference sequence). Broader study findings: Reduced insertions and increased deletions marked VDJ junctions in type 1 diabetes patients. Since sequencing was performed on cDNA, cells with high TCR expression could be over-represented. Across all four CD4+ subsets, people with type 1 diabetes showed modestly shorter TCRB CDR3s.

Expressed TCRB transcripts were sequenced because the isolated RNA had all been reverse transcribed beforehand. Sequencing was performed with immunoSEQ multiplex PCR; in TCRdb, only in-frame clones are kept and a portion is missing. The sample lists around 690,000 clones; over 10% were seen once. About this clone: The antigen remains undetermined.

The chain recombines TRBV7-9 with TRBJ2-1; D gene uncertain. The TCR sequence derives from a man aged 30 to 39 with type 1 diabetes. Sequences were obtained from naive CD4+ T cells from blood. CDR3 bases: TGTGCCAGCAGCCAAGATTCGGGCCAACGGAATGAGCAGTTCTTC. Its protein product is CASSQDSGQRNEQFF.